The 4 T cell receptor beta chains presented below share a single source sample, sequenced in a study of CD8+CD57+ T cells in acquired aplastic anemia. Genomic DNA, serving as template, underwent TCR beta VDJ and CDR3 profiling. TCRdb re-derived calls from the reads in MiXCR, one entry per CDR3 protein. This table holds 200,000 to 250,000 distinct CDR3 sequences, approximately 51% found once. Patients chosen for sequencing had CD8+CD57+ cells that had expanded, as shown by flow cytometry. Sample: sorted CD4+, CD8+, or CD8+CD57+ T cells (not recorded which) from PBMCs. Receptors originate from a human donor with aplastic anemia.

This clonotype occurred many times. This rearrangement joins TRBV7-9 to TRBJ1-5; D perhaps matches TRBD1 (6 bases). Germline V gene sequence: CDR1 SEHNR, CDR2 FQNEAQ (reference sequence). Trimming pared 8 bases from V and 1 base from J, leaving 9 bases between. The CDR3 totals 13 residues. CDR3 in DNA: TGTGCCAGCGGCGGACAGAGCAATCAGCCCCAGCATTTT. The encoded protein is CASGGQSNQPQHF.

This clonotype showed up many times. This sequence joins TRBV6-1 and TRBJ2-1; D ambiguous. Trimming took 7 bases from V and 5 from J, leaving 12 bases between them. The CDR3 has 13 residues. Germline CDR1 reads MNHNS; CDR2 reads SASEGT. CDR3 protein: CASTLTVNNEQFF. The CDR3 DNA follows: TGTGCCAGCACCTTGACTGTGAACAATGAGCAGTTCTTC.

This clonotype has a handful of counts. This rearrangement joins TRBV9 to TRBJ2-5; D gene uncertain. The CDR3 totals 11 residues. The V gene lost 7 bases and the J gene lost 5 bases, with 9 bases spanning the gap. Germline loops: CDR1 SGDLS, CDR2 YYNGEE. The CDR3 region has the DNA TGTGCCAGCGTGACCTGGGAGACCCAGTACTTC. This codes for CASVTWETQYF.

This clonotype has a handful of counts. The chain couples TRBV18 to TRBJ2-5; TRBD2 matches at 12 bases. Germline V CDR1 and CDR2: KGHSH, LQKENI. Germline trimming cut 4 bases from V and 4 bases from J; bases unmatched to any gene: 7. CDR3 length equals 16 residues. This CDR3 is CASSRGTSGLRETQYF. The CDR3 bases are TGTGCCAGCTCACGAGGGACTAGCGGGTTGCGAGAGACCCAGTACTTC.